Below, 6 T cell receptor beta chains from the same sample are listed, as sequenced in a study of CD8+ T cells in alopecia areata. Treatment denoted: oral pan-JAK inhibitor, 5-10 mg twice daily. Reverse transcription of extracted RNA yielded cDNA, which provided the sequencing template. Libraries were prepared by immunoSEQ multiplex PCR; TCRdb keeps only in-frame clonotypes and omits some of them. The data contain about 190,000 clones, 45% to 65% of them seen just once; the ten biggest clones take up around 0.69%. The source material was CD4+ T cells sorted from blood, sampled at week 4, from a patient treated with tofacitinib. These receptors all stem from a human donor with alopecia areata.

The chain joins TRBV10-3 to TRBJ1-1; D unresolved. CDR1 is ENHRY and CDR2 is SYGVKD in the germline V gene. The V and J ends lost 3 bases and 6 bases respectively, with 11 bases between them. The CDR3 runs to 13 residues. The CDR3 nucleotides read TGTGCCATCAGTGATGGGGTAGTAGCTGAAGCTTTCTTT. Encoded protein: CAISDGVVAEAFF.

The V and J genes are TRBV30 and TRBJ1-5; 11 nucleotides line up with TRBD1. In germline, CDR1 is GTSNPN, CDR2 SVGIG (reference sequence). The CDR3 has 16 amino acids. V gave up 5 bases and J gave up 1 base; unmatched junction bases: 7. The CDR3 bases are TGTGCCTGGCGTGGACAGGGGGCAGTGAGCAATCAGCCCCAGCATTTT. Translated, it gives CAWRGQGAVSNQPQHF. The whole variable domain, remainder taken from reference TRBV30 and TRBJ1-5, is SQTIHQWPATLVQPVGSPLSLECTVEGTSNPNLYWYRQAAGRGLQLLFYSVGIGQISSEVPQNLSASRPQDRQFILSSKKLLLSDSGFYLCAWRGQGAVSNQPQHFGDGTRLSIL.

In this sample, this clone turned up a few times. The CDR3 spells CASSSAGLAVQETQYF. In DNA, the CDR3 is TGTGCCAGCAGCTCCGCGGGACTAGCGGTACAAGAGACCCAGTACTTC. The V gene is TRBV5-4, the J gene TRBJ2-5; 11 bases line up with TRBD2. CDR3 length equals 16 residues. Germline V CDR1 and CDR2: SGHNT, YYREEE (reference sequence). Trimming at V came to 3 bases and at J to 2 bases, leaving 6 bases not matched to a gene.

The V gene is TRBV20-1, the J gene TRBJ1-3; D gene uncertain. Germline V lookup: CDR1 DFQATT, CDR2 SNEGSKA (reference sequence). This CDR3 has 11 residues. The CDR3, as DNA: TGCGGCGGGCCCTCTGGAAACACCATATATTTT. Amino acids: CGGPSGNTIYF.

This clone was recorded once. The rearrangement joins TRBV30 to TRBJ1-3, with D tentatively TRBD1 (6 bases). CDR1 GTSNPN and CDR2 SVGIG come from the germline V gene (reference sequence). The CDR3 is 15 residues long. V shed 0 bases and J shed 2 bases, with 11 bases lying between them. CDR3 DNA: TGTGCCTGGAGTGTAGGGGGGAGCCCTGGAAACACCATATATTTT. It codes for CAWSVGGSPGNTIYF. Complete variable domain (other parts from reference TRBV30 and TRBJ1-3): SQTIHQWPATLVQPVGSPLSLECTVEGTSNPNLYWYRQAAGRGLQLLFYSVGIGQISSEVPQNLSASRPQDRQFILSSKKLLLSDSGFYLCAWSVGGSPGNTIYFGEGSWLTVV.

This rearrangement joins TRBV7-2 to TRBJ1-2; D not certain. The germline V gene has CDR1 SGHTA and CDR2 FQGNSA. Between the trimmed V and J ends, which lost 5 bases and 4 bases, there was a span of 11 bases. The CDR3 sequence is 13 residues long. CDR3 protein: CASSRGAFYGYTF. CDR3 DNA: TGTGCCAGCAGCAGAGGAGCGTTCTATGGCTACACCTTC.